In its sample, the clone carrying this T cell receptor (beta chain) was seen many times. Template material for amplifying TCR beta CDR3 regions consisted of RNA transcripts. Carried out on the TCR CDR3, a first-round RT-PCR used the HTBI primer set. Via MiXCR, TCRdb re-called the multiplex PCR reads, giving one row per CDR3 protein. Of roughly 630,000 distinct CDR3 sequences detected, about a sixth appear once; the ten largest clones hold approximately 7%. V was pared by 6 bases and J by 3 bases, with 12 bases between. CDR1 MDHEN and CDR2 SYDVKM come from the germline V gene. The length of the CDR3 is 13 residues. The data stem from a study of T cells in Graves' hyperthyroidism and ophthalmopathy.

This rearrangement joins TRBV28 to TRBJ2-7, with a tentative D call TRBD1 (7 bases). The sequence was obtained from a woman younger than 45 with Graves' hyperthyroidism. Sequenced sample: blood. In nucleotides, the CDR3 is TGTGCCAGCAGGCAGGGGGGTTTCTACGAGCAGTACTTC. Its translation: CASRQGGFYEQYF. Full variable domain (rest looked up from reference TRBV28 and TRBJ2-7): DVKVTQSSRYLVKRTGEKVFLECVQDMDHENMFWYRQDPGLGLRLIYFSYDVKMKEKGDIPEGYSVSREKKERFSLILESASTNQTSMYLCASRQGGFYEQYFGPGTRLTVT.